This T cell receptor beta chain emerged from a study of metastatic and nonmetastatic thyroid tumors. Study overall: Comparison of repertoires was carried out across blood and tumor or nodule tissue from malignant and benign thyroid patients. Overall study findings and caveats: Malignant tumors reportedly showed significantly higher TCR beta diversity than benign nodules in both blood and tumor.

TCRdb reprocessed the PCR reads using MiXCR. Here the sample spans around 20,000 clones, around a fifth being singletons. There are 16 residues in the CDR3. Looked up from germline, CDR1 is SGHAT and CDR2 is FQNNGV. The junction had 6 bases not matched to a gene; V was cut back by 2 bases and J by 4 bases. Thyroid surgery took place with no prior treatment in any patient. Notes on this clone: Its antigen remains unidentified.

Sequencing was performed on tumor tissue. The chain combines TRBV11-2 with TRBJ2-3, with TRBD2 identical over 10 bases. This TCR derives from a female donor with papillary thyroid cancer or a benign thyroid nodule (not recorded which). Some clones in this sample may be carry-over from other donors' samples. CDR3 sequence: CASSLQLAGGPDTQYF. CDR3 nucleotide sequence: TGTGCCAGCAGCTTACAATTAGCGGGGGGTCCAGATACGCAGTATTTT. The variable domain in full, with the rest retrieved from reference TRBV11-2 and TRBJ2-3, is EAGVAQSPRYKIIEKRQSVAFWCNPISGHATLYWYQQILGQGPKLLIQFQNNGVVDDSQLPKDRFSAERLKGVDSTLKIQPAKLEDSAVYLCASSLQLAGGPDTQYFGPGTRLTVL.